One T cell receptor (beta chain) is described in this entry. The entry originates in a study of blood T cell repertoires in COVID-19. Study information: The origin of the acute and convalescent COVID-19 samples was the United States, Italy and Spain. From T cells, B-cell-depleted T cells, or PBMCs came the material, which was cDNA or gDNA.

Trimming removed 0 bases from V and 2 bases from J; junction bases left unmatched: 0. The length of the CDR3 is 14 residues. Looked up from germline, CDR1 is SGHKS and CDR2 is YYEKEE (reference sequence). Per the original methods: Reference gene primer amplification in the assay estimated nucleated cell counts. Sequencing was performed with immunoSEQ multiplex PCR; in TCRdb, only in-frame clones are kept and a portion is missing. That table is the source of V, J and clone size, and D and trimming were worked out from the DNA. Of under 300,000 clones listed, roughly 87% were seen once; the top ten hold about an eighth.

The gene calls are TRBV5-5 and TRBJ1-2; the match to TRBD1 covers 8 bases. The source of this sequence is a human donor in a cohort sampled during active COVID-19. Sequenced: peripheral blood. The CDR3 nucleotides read TGTGCCAGCAGCTTGGGACAGGGGAACTATGGCTACACCTTC. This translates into CASSLGQGNYGYTF.